This entry lists 6 T cell receptor beta chains sequenced from one sample in a study of OX40 agonist ivuxolimab in advanced cancers. Assay: immunoSEQ multiplex PCR; the TCRdb copy retains only in-frame clones and omits some. The sample shows about 45,000 clones, about 90% of them seen only once. The input for sequencing was CD4+ or CD8+ T cells sorted from blood, taken in a trial of the OX40 agonist ivuxolimab. All receptors come from an adult with an advanced solid tumor such as melanoma, head and neck, liver or kidney cancer.

CDR3 region: CASSLVGSKNIQYF. CDR3 DNA: TGTGCCAGCAGCTTAGTAGGGTCCAAAAACATTCAGTACTTC. V usage is TRBV7-9 and J usage is TRBJ2-4; D uncertain. The germline V and J ends were trimmed by 1 base and 2 bases, with 6 bases remaining between them. The CDR3 length is 14 residues. Germline CDR1 SEHNR, CDR2 FQNEAQ (reference sequence).

This chain joins TRBV28 and TRBJ1-5; a weak D match, TRBD1 (6 bases). CDR3 length equals 15 residues. V shed 6 bases and J shed 0 bases, with 12 bases lying between them. The germline V gene has CDR1 MDHEN and CDR2 SYDVKM. CDR3 loop: CASSPTGISNQPQHF. The CDR3 DNA is TGTGCCAGCAGCCCGACAGGTATTAGCAATCAGCCCCAGCATTTT. The whole variable domain, filled in from reference TRBV28 and TRBJ1-5, reads DVKVTQSSRYLVKRTGEKVFLECVQDMDHENMFWYRQDPGLGLRLIYFSYDVKMKEKGDIPEGYSVSREKKERFSLILESASTNQTSMYLCASSPTGISNQPQHFGDGTRLSIL.

The gene calls are TRBV11-2 and TRBJ2-5; TRBD2 matches 8 bases. Trimming at V came to 1 base and at J to 2 bases, leaving 3 bases not matched to a gene. Germline V gene data show CDR1 as SGHAT and CDR2 as FQNNGV. The CDR3 has 15 residues. CDR3 in amino acids: CASSLVGGRQETQYF. In DNA form, the CDR3 reads TGTGCCAGCAGCTTAGTTGGCGGGAGGCAAGAGACCCAGTACTTC.

This chain uses TRBV9 with TRBJ1-1; possibly TRBD1 for D (6 bases). V was cut by 3 bases and J by 0 bases, with 18 bases left in between. The CDR3 sequence is 17 residues long. Germline CDR1 SGDLS, CDR2 YYNGEE. The DNA of the CDR3 is TGTGCCAGCAGCGGTGACGGGGGCAGGCTACTGAACACTGAAGCTTTCTTT. Translated, it gives CASSGDGGRLLNTEAFF. Combining the CDR3 with reference TRBV9 and TRBJ1-1 gives the whole variable domain DSGVTQTPKHLITATGQRVTLRCSPRSGDLSVYWYQQSLDQGLQFLIQYYNGEERAKGNILERFSAQQFPDLHSELNLSSLELGDSALYFCASSGDGGRLLNTEAFFGQGTRLTVV.

This clone was observed a handful of times. The chain's CDR3 is CASSQDITYEQFF. The CDR3 DNA sequence: TGTGCCAGCAGCCAAGATATTACTTATGAGCAGTTCTTC. This chain links TRBV4-2 with TRBJ2-1; D gene unclear. V was cut by 0 bases and J by 8 bases, with 8 bases left in between. The CDR3 runs 13 residues. Germline CDR1 and CDR2: LGHNA and YNFKEQ.

CDR3 sequence reads: CASSPRAVQPPEAFF. CDR3 nucleotides: TGTGCCAGCAGTCCACGAGCTGTGCAACCTCCTGAAGCTTTCTTT. The V gene is TRBV6-4, the J gene TRBJ1-1; D uncertain. The CDR3 length is 15 residues. Per the germline V gene, CDR1 is MRHNA and CDR2 is SNTAGT. Trimming removed 5 bases at V and 6 bases at J, with 19 bases between.